This entry is about one T cell receptor beta chain. Its specificity is unknown. The study ran its PCR with 60 Vbeta and 13 Jbeta primers. Sequencing used immunoSEQ multiplex PCR; TCRdb keeps in-frame clones, though not all of them. In the table there are 160,000 or so clones, 65% to 85% of which are singletons. This sample is part of a study of cytomegalovirus exposure and HLA in healthy donors. Study results and caveats: Accurate predictions that matched the HLA-A and HLA-B alleles of most subjects were reportedly made from TCR beta sequences. It was assumed in the presence/absence analyses that sequencing depth was roughly uniform across donors. It emerged from a later analysis that several of the most significant clusters appeared to be linked to common viral pathogens.

Germline CDR1 is SGHRS and CDR2 is YFSETQ. The V gene lost 8 bases and the J gene lost 1 base, with 12 bases spanning the gap. The CDR3 contains 13 residues. V and J are TRBV5-1 and TRBJ1-1; D gene unclear. The origin of this receptor is a woman between 40 and 50 years old in good health and CMV-seropositive. The sample was PBMCs. The CDR3 DNA is TGCGCCAGTAAAAAAATATGGAACACTGAAGCTTTCTTT. The encoded protein is CASKKIWNTEAFF.